The rows below give T cell receptor beta chains drawn from one sample of a study of cytotoxic CD8 clonotypes in ibrutinib-treated CLL. TCRdb's copy holds only in-frame clones and misses some; the assay was immunoSEQ multiplex PCR. The sample contains some 200,000 clones, around 70% of which appear only once. The sequencing used PBMCs, collected after 12 months of ibrutinib treatment. These receptors came from a human donor with chronic lymphocytic leukemia. The CDR3 runs from the conserved cysteine through the conserved F or W. A D gene is named only where the DNA matches it firmly. Size tells how often a clone was seen (once, few, many) or the class of an expanded clone, and some rows leave it out.

j_call | v_call | cdr3_length | clone_size | d_call | cdr3_nt | cdr3_aa
TRBJ1-2 | TRBV4-2 | 15 | few | - | TGTGCCAGCAGCCCGCAGGAAGTCCGGGGGAACGGCTACACCTTC | CASSPQEVRGNGYTF
TRBJ1-5 | TRBV19 | 15 | - | TRBD1 | TGTGCCAGTATCCCACGGGGAAGGGGGCGGAAGCCCCAGCATTTT | CASIPRGRGRKPQHF
TRBJ2-3 | TRBV5-5 | 16 | few | TRBD2 | TGTGCCAGCAGCTCGTCAACTAGCGGGGGCATAGATACGCAGTATTTT | CASSSSTSGGIDTQYF
TRBJ2-7 | TRBV5-5 | 13 | few | - | TGTGCCAGCAGCCCCGGGACCGTTCCCGAGCAGTACTTC | CASSPGTVPEQYF
TRBJ1-5 | TRBV2 | 15 | - | - | TGTGCCAGCAGCCGCTCAGGGATCAGAAATCAGCCCCAGCATTTT | CASSRSGIRNQPQHF
TRBJ1-6 | TRBV2 | 11 | - | - | TGTGCCAGCAGTGAATCTCGACCCCTCCACTTT | CASSESRPLHF
TRBJ1-5 | TRBV2 | 16 | - | - | TGTGCCAGCAACCCCCGGGCCGGGAGAATGAATCAGCCCCAGCATTTT | CASNPRAGRMNQPQHF
TRBJ1-6 | TRBV5-1 | 16 | - | - | TGCGCCAGCAGCTTGGTGGCAGGAGACTATAATTCACCCCTCCACTTT | CASSLVAGDYNSPLHF
TRBJ2-7 | TRBV20-1 | 11 | - | - | TGCAGTGCTAGGGCACTGGGCGAGCAGTACTTC | CSARALGEQYF
TRBJ2-7 | TRBV19 | 17 | once | - | TGTGCCAGTGGCCAACCGATCCCGGGAAGCGCCAAGATGGAGCAGTACTTC | CASGQPIPGSAKMEQYF